This TCR beta chain was recorded in a study of post-analysis software for immune sequencing data. Across the study: There were relapsing-remitting, secondary progressive and progressive-relapsing multiple sclerosis among the disease courses included.

Broader study findings: Roughly five TRBV segments were more frequent in patients than controls; TRBV5-6, TRBV5-1 and TRBV20-1 belonged to this group. When compared against controls, multiple sclerosis patients showed significantly lower normalized Chao1 diversity. Batch-matched samples strongly co-clustered by F measure.

The TCR beta cDNA libraries contained unique molecular identifiers. The authors obtained approximately 460,000 cDNA molecules from approximately 0.95 to 9.8 million T cells. TCRdb passed the PCR reads through MiXCR, listing each CDR3 protein once. This sample yields about 460,000 distinct CDR3 sequences, of which under 55% are seen a single time; over 10% belongs to the top ten. CDR1 is SQVTM, CDR2 ANQGSEA, per germline. V was clipped by 6 bases and J by 6 bases; unmatched bases: 3. This CDR3 is 11 amino acids long. This clonotype was recorded many times. Its cognate antigen is unknown. The clonotype originates from a girl aged 10 to 17 with multiple sclerosis. This chain uses TRBV29-1 with TRBJ2-7; 9 positions match TRBD1. Sequencing was performed on blood. The CDR3 reads CSVETGGEQYF. In DNA form, the CDR3 reads TGCAGCGTCGAGACAGGGGGCGAGCAGTACTTC.